This TCR beta chain was sequenced in a study of lymphopenia after photon versus proton radiotherapy. Regarding the study as a whole: Photon-treated patients lost naive T cells and TCR diversity; proton-treated stayed stable.

Measured with immunoSEQ multiplex PCR; TCRdb has only the in-frame clones, and not every one. The repertoire holds tens of thousands of clones, with about 85% as singletons. The CDR3 has 15 amino acids. Per germline, CDR1 MDHEN and CDR2 SYDVKM. The V end was cut by 3 bases, the J end by 4 bases, with 14 bases between. This clone appeared a single time. Antigen specificity is unknown. The chain is built from TRBV28 and TRBJ2-3; D may be TRBD1 or TRBD2 (5 bases each). The sample was peripheral blood, taken from a patient treated with proton-based radiotherapy. The TCR comes from an older woman with pancreatic cancer. CDR3 region: CASSLRGVGADTQYF. The CDR3 DNA reads TGTGCCAGCAGTTTGAGGGGCGTGGGGGCAGATACGCAGTATTTT.